A selection of T cell receptor beta chains follows, all from one sample in a study of glioma-infiltrating T cells. TCRdb reanalysed the multiplex PCR reads using MiXCR and keeps one entry per CDR3 protein. The sample yields more than 300,000 distinct CDR3 sequences, 41% seen once. Sequenced material: glioma tissue, nonneoplastic brain tissue, or PBMCs (not recorded which). Receptor source: a human donor with low-grade glioma or glioblastoma, undergoing nonglioma brain surgery, or in good health (not recorded which). The CDR3 runs from the conserved cysteine through the conserved F or W. A D gene is named only where the DNA matches it firmly. Only some rows state a clone size, as once, few, many or a class for expanded clones.

CASSTDHYEKYF	TGTGCCAGCAGCACCGACCATTACGAGAAGTACTTC	-	TRBJ2-7	TRBV6-1	-
CASSLPSDTQYF	TGTGCCAGCAGCTTACCATCAGATACACAGTATTTT	-	TRBJ2-3	TRBV7-3	-
CASSSSRNQPQHF	TGTGCCAGCAGTTCCTCCAGAAATCAGCCCCAGCATTTT	many	TRBJ1-5	TRBV27	-
CASSTRGLNEKLFF	TGTGCCAGCAGTACCCGGGGGCTTAATGAAAAACTGTTTTTT	many	TRBJ1-4	TRBV28	-
CATSRQGSGELFF	TGTGCCACTTCTAGACAGGGGTCCGGGGAGCTGTTTTTT	many	TRBJ2-2	TRBV7-2	TRBD1
CASSEARQPQHF	TGTGCCAGCAGTGAGGCTCGTCAGCCCCAGCATTTT	few	TRBJ1-5	TRBV2	-
CASSQDGTDTYNEQFF	TGCGCCAGCAGCCAAGATGGGACGGACACCTACAATGAGCAGTTCTTC	many	TRBJ2-1	TRBV4-3	-
CSAGDPGSSYEQYF	TGCAGTGCCGGGGACCCCGGGAGCTCCTACGAGCAGTACTTC	-	TRBJ2-7	TRBV20-1	-
CASSWMGADEQFF	TGTGCCAGCAGTTGGATGGGGGCCGACGAGCAGTTCTTC	-	TRBJ2-1	TRBV27	-
CASREPGQGEGYTF	TGTGCCAGCAGAGAACCGGGACAGGGAGAAGGCTACACCTTC	few	TRBJ1-2	TRBV28	TRBD1
CASSHPKKREGRAYGYTF	TGCGCCAGCAGCCATCCCAAAAAAAGGGAAGGCAGGGCCTATGGCTACACCTTC	-	TRBJ1-2	TRBV4-1	-
CASSHGTGIQPQHF	TGTGCCAGCAGTCACGGGACAGGGATTCAGCCCCAGCATTTT	-	TRBJ1-5	TRBV6-2/TRBV6-3	TRBD1
CASTGQAHNEKLFF	TGTGCCAGCACCGGACAGGCTCACAATGAAAAACTGTTTTTT	few	TRBJ1-4	TRBV6-2/TRBV6-3	TRBD1
CASSQDENSNQPQHF	TGCGCCAGCAGCCAAGATGAAAATAGCAATCAGCCCCAGCATTTT	few	TRBJ1-5	TRBV4-3	-
CASSLVQGAADTQYF	TGTGCCAGCAGCTTAGTCCAGGGGGCCGCAGATACGCAGTATTTT	-	TRBJ2-3	TRBV7-2	TRBD1
CASSTGLSCEQYF	TGTGCCAGCAGTACAGGACTGTCCTGCGAGCAGTACTTC	-	TRBJ2-7	TRBV6-5	-
CASTWVAGKRPGNTIYF	TGTGCCAGCACCTGGGTGGCAGGGAAAAGGCCTGGAAACACCATATATTTT	-	TRBJ1-3	TRBV12-3/TRBV12-4	-